The rows below give T cell receptor beta chains drawn from one sample of a study of blood T cell repertoires in COVID-19. The table came from immunoSEQ multiplex PCR; TCRdb's copy has only in-frame clones and leaves some out. The data show 70,000 to 95,000 clones, about 90% seen once. The sequenced sample was peripheral blood. Every receptor here comes from a man aged 50-60 years with active COVID-19. CDR3s include the opening cysteine and the closing phenylalanine or tryptophan. The D gene is left open where the match is weak. Size is stated for part of the rows, as once, few or many counts, or as a class when the clone is expanded.

TRBJ1-1 . TRBD1 TRBV5-4 TGTGCCAGCAGTCTACCACAGGGGGCGGACACTGAAGCTTTCTTT CASSLPQGADTEAFF
TRBJ1-5 . . TRBV19 TGTGCCAGTACCACCCTGGACAGCCTCAATCAGCCCCAGCATTTT CASTTLDSLNQPQHF
TRBJ2-3 . TRBD2 TRBV5-5 TGTGCCAGCAGCCCGAGTGGACTAGCGGGAGGCACAGATACGCAGTATTTT CASSPSGLAGGTDTQYF
TRBJ2-1 few TRBD2 TRBV5-1 TGCGCCAGTACGACTAGCGGGGGGCTAGACAATGAGCAGTTCTTC CASTTSGGLDNEQFF
TRBJ1-2 . . TRBV9 TGTGCCAGCAGCGTAGAGTACAGGCAAGCTATGGTTGTCACCTTC CASSVEYRQAMVVTF
TRBJ2-3 . TRBD2 TRBV28 TGTGCCACCATGACGGGACTAGTTTCAGATACGCAGTATTTT CATMTGLVSDTQYF
TRBJ2-2 . TRBD1 TRBV24-1 TGTGCCACTCAGGGACAGACGAACACCGGGGAGCTGTTTTTT CATQGQTNTGELFF
TRBJ1-2 . TRBD1 TRBV7-9 TGTGCCAGCAGCTTATCTGGACAGGGGAACTATGGCTACACCTTC CASSLSGQGNYGYTF
TRBJ2-1 . TRBD2 TRBV2 TGTGCCAGCAGTGAAGCCCGGACTAGCGGGGGGTTTTACATCTTC CASSEARTSGGFYIF
TRBJ2-7 . TRBD1 TRBV2 TGTGCCAGCAGTGAGACAGGGGGCAGGTACGAGCAGTACTTC CASSETGGRYEQYF
TRBJ2-2 . TRBD1 TRBV28 TGTGCCAGCACTCCCACTCGCGGGACAGGGATCACCGGGGAGCTGTTTTTT CASTPTRGTGITGELFF
TRBJ2-1 . TRBD2 TRBV23-1 TGCGCCAGCAGTCAATTCGAGGGGCGGGGGGAAAATGAGCAGTTCTTC CASSQFEGRGENEQFF
TRBJ2-5 . . TRBV7-9 TGTGCCAGCAGCTTAGATCAATCCAGGGAGACCCAGTACTTC CASSLDQSRETQYF
TRBJ1-2 . TRBD1 TRBV2 TGTGCCAGCACCGGACAGGGGATCGACGGCTACACCTTC CASTGQGIDGYTF
TRBJ2-3 . . TRBV5-3 TGTGCCAGCCCGATATGGGAAGGGGCGGAAGATACGCAGTATTTT CASPIWEGAEDTQYF
TRBJ2-7 once TRBD1 TRBV29-1 TGCAGCACCCAGGGGGCCCACGAGCAGTACTTC CSTQGAHEQYF
TRBJ2-5 . . TRBV21-1 TGTGCCAGCAGCAACGACACAGGGGTCCAAGAGACCCAGTACTTC CASSNDTGVQETQYF
TRBJ2-5 . TRBD2 TRBV6-2/TRBV6-3 TGTGCCAGCAGTACTCTAGCGGGAGGGCCCTCGATAAGAGAGACCCAGTACTTC CASSTLAGGPSIRETQYF
TRBJ2-3 once TRBD2 TRBV5-1 TGCGCCAGCAGCTTAATAGCGGGAAGCACAGATACGCAGTATTTT CASSLIAGSTDTQYF
TRBJ2-1 . TRBD2 TRBV24-1 TGTGCCACCAGTGACCCGGGAGGGCTTGTCTACAATGAGCAGTTCTTC CATSDPGGLVYNEQFF
TRBJ1-4 . . TRBV29-1 TGCAGCGCCGAAGGGGTTCCGGGAAAACTGTTTTTT CSAEGVPGKLFF
TRBJ2-7 once . TRBV18 TGTGCCAGCTCACCACCGGGGGAGGTGGTTTTATACGAGCAGTACTTC CASSPPGEVVLYEQYF
TRBJ1-5 . . TRBV6-2/TRBV6-3 TGTGCCAGCAGTTACCAGAATCAGCCCCAGCATTTT CASSYQNQPQHF